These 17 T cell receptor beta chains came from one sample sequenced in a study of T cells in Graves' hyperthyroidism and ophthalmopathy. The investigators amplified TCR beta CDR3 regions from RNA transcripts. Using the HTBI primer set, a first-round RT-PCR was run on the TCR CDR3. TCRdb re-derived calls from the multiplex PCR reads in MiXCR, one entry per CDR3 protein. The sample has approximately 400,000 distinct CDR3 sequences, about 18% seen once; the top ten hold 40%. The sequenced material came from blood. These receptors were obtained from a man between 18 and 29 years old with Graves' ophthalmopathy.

The CDR3 DNA is TGTGCCAGCGGACAGGGGGCTGAGCAGTTCTTC. This sequence encodes CASGQGAEQFF. This sequence joins TRBV6-1 and TRBJ2-1; 11 bases agree with TRBD1. Germline V gives CDR1 MNHNS, CDR2 SASEGT. The junction had 0 bases not matched to a gene; V was cut back by 8 bases and J by 9 bases. The length of the CDR3 is 11 residues.

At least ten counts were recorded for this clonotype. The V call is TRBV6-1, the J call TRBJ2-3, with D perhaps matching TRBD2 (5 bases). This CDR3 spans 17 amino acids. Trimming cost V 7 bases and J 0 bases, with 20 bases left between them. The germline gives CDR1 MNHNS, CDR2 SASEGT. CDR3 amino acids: CASTFNLEAGSTDTQYF. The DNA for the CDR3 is TGTGCCAGCACTTTCAACCTCGAGGCGGGTAGCACAGATACGCAGTATTTT.

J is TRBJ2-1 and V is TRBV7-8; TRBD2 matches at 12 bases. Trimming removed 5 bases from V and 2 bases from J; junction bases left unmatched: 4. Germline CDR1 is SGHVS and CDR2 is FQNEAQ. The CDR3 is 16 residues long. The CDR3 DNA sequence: TGTGCCAGCAGCCCCGCTAGCGGGAGGGCCTACAATGAGCAGTTCTTC. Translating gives CASSPASGRAYNEQFF.

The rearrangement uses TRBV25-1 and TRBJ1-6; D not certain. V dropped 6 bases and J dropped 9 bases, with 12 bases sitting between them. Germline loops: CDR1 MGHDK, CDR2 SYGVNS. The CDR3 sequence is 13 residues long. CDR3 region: CASSSNHGSPLHF. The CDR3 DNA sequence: TGTGCCAGCAGCTCCAACCACGGTTCACCCCTCCACTTT.

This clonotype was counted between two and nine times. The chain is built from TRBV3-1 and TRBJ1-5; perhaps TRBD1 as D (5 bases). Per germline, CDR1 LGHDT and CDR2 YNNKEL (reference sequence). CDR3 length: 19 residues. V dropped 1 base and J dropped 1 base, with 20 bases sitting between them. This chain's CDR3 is CASSQGGRGVEESNQPQHF. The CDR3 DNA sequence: TGTGCCAGCAGCCAAGGCGGACGGGGCGTGGAGGAAAGCAATCAGCCCCAGCATTTT.

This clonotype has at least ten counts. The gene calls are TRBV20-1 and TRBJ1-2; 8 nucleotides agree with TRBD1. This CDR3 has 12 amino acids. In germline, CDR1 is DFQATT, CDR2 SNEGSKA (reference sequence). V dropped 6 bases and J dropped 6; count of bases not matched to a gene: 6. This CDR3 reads CSAYSGGHGYTF. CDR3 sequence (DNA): TGCAGTGCCTACTCAGGGGGCCATGGCTACACCTTC.

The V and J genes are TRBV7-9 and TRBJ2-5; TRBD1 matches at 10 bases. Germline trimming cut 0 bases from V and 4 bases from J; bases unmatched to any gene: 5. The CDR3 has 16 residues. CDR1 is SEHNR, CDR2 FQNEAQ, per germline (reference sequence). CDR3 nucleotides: TGTGCCAGCAGCTTAGCCGTGACAGGGGGCCTAGAGACCCAGTACTTC. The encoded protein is CASSLAVTGGLETQYF.

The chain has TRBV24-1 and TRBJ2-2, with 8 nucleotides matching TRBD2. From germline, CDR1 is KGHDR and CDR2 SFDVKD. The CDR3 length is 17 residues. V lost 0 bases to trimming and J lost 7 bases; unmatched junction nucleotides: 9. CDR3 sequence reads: CATSDLEQRGLDGELFF. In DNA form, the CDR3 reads TGTGCCACCAGTGATTTGGAGCAGCGGGGGCTCGACGGGGAGCTGTTTTTT.

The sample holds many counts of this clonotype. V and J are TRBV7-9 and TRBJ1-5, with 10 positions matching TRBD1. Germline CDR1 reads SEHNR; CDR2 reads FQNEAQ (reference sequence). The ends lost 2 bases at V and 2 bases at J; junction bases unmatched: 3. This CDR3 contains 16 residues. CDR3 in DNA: TGTGCCAGCAGCTTATCGGGGACAGGGGGCAATCAGCCCCAGCATTTT. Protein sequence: CASSLSGTGGNQPQHF.

The CDR3 DNA reads TGTGCCAGCAGTTCCCCTCCGGACAGGGTCACTGAAGCTTTCTTT. Translating gives CASSSPPDRVTEAFF. The genes are TRBV28 and TRBJ1-1, with 8 bases that match TRBD1. CDR1 is MDHEN and CDR2 is SYDVKM in the germline V gene. CDR3 length equals 15 residues. V was clipped by 4 bases and J by 4 bases; unmatched bases: 8.

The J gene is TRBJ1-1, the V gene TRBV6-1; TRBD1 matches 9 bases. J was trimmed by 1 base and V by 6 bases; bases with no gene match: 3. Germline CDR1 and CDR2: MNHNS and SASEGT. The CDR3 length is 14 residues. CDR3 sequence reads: CASRIQGANTEAFF. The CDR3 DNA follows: TGTGCCAGCAGGATACAGGGGGCGAACACTGAAGCTTTCTTT.

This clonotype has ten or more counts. CDR3 nucleotide sequence: TGTGCCAGCAGCCCAACCGGGACAGGGGTCCTTGAGCAGTTCTTC. Translating it yields CASSPTGTGVLEQFF. The J gene is TRBJ2-1, the V gene TRBV5-6; 10 bases align to TRBD1. The junction had 10 bases not matched to a gene; V was cut back by 4 bases and J by 9 bases. The CDR3 loop spans 15 amino acids. Per the germline V gene, CDR1 is SGHDT and CDR2 is YYEEEE.

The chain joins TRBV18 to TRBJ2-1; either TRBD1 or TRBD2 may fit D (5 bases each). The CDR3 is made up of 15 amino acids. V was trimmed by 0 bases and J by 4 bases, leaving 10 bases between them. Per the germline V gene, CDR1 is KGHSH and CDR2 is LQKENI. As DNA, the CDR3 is TGTGCCAGCTCACCACCGGTGGGACCTTACAATGAGCAGTTCTTC. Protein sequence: CASSPPVGPYNEQFF.

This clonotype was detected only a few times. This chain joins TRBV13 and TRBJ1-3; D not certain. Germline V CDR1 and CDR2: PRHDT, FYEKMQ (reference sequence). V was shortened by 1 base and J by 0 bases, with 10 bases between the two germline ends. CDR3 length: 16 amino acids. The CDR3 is CASSLAGLYSGNTIYF. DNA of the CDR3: TGTGCCAGCAGCTTAGCGGGCTTATACTCTGGAAACACCATATATTTT.

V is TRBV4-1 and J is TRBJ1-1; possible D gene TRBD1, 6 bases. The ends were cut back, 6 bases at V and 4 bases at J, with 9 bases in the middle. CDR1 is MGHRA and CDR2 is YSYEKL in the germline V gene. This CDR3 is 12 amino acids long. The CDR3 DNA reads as TGCGCCAGCAGAACAGGGCCCACTGAAGCTTTCTTT. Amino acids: CASRTGPTEAFF.

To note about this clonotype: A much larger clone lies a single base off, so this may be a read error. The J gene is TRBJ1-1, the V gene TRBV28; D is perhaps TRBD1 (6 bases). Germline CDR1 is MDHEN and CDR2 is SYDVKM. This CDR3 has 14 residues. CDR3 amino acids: CTSSPHRDKSEAFF. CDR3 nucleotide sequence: TGTACCAGCAGCCCCCACCGGGACAAGTCTGAAGCTTTCTTT.

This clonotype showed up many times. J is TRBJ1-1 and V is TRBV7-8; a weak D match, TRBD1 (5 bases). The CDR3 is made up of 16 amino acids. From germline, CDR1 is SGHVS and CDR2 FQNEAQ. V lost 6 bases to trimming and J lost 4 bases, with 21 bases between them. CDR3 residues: CASSKTRDAEPTEAFF. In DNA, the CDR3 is TGTGCCAGCAGTAAAACCCGGGACGCTGAACCCACTGAAGCTTTCTTT.